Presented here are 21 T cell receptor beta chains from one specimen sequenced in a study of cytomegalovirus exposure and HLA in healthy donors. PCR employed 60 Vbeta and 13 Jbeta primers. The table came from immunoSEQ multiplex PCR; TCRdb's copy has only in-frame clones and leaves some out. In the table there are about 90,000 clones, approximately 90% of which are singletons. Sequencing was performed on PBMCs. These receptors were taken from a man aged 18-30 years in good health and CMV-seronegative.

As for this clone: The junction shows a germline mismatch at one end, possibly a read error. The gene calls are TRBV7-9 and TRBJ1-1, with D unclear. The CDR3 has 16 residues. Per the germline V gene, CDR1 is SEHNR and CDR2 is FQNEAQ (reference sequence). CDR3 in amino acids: CSSSLRKFRENTEAFF. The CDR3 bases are TGTTCCAGCAGCTTAAGGAAGTTTCGGGAGAACACTGAAGCTTTCTTT.

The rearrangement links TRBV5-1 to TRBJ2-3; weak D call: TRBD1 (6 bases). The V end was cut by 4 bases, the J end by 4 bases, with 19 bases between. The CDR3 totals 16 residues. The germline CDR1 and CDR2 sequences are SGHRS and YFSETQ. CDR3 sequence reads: CASSPGWGRQADTQYF. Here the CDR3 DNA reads TGCGCCAGCAGCCCTGGTTGGGGGCGCCAGGCAGATACGCAGTATTTT.

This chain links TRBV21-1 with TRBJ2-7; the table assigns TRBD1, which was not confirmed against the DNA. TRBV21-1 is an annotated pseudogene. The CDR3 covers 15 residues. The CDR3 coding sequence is TGTGCCAGCAGCAAAGTAGGGACAGGGTGCTACGAGCAGTACTTC. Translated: CASSKVGTGCYEQYF.

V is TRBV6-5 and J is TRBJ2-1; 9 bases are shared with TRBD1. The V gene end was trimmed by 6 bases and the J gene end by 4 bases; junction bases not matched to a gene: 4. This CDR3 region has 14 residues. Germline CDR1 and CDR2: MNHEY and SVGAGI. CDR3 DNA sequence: TGTGCCAGCAGCCCCGGGACAGGGTACAATGAGCAGTTCTTC. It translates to CASSPGTGYNEQFF.

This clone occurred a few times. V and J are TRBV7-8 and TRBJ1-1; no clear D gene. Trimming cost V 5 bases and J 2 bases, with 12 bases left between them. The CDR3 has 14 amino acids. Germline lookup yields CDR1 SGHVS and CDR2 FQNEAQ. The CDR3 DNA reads TGTGCCAGCAGCACCCAACTAATAAACACTGAAGCTTTCTTT. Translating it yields CASSTQLINTEAFF.

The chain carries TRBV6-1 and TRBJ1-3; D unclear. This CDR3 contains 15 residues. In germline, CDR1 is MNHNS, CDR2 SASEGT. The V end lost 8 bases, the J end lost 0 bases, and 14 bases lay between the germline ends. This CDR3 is CASPPPVYSGNTIYF. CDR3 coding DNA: TGTGCCAGCCCTCCCCCGGTGTACTCTGGAAACACCATATATTTT.

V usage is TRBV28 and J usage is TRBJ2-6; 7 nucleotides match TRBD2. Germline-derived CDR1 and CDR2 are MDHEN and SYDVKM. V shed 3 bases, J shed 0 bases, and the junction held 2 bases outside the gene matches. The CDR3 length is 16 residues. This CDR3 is CASSLGGVSGANVLTF. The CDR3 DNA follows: TGTGCCAGCAGTTTGGGGGGGGTCTCTGGGGCCAACGTCCTGACTTTC.

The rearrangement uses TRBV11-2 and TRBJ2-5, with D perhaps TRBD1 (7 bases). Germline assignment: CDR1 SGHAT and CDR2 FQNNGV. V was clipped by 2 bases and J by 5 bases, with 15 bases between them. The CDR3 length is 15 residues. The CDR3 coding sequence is TGTGCCAGCAGCTTAAACTCAGGGGGGCGGGAGACCCAGTACTTC. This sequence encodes CASSLNSGGRETQYF.

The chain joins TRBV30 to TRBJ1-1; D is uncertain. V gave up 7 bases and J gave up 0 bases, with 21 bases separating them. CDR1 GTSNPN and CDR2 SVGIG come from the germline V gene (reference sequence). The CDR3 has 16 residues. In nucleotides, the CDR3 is TGTGCCTCAATGTCGGGAGGAGGGCTAATGAACACTGAAGCTTTCTTT. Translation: CASMSGGGLMNTEAFF. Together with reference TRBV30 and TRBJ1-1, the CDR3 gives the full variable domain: SQTIHQWPATLVQPVGSPLSLECTVEGTSNPNLYWYRQAAGRGLQLLFYSVGIGQISSEVPQNLSASRPQDRQFILSSKKLLLSDSGFYLCASMSGGGLMNTEAFFGQGTRLTVV.

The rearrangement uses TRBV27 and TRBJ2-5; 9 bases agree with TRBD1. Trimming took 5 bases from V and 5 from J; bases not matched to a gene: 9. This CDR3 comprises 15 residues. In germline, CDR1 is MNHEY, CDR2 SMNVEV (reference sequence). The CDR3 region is CASSPLGQGTETQYF. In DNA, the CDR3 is TGTGCCAGCAGTCCGCTGGGACAGGGTACGGAGACCCAGTACTTC.

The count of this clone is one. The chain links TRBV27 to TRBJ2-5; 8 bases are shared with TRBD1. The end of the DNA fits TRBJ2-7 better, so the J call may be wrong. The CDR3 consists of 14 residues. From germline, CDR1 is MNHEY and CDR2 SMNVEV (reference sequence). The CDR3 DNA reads TGTGCCAGCAGTTCTTGGACAGGGACCTACGAGCAGTACTTC. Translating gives CASSSWTGTYEQYF.

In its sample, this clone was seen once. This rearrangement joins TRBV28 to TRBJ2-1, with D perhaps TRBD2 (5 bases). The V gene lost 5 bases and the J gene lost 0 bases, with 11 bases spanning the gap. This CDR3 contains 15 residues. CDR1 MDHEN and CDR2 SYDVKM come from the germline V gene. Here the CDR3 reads CASSPTGSSYNEQFF. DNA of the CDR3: TGTGCCAGCAGTCCAACGGGGTCCTCCTACAATGAGCAGTTCTTC. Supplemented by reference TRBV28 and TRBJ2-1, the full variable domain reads DVKVTQSSRYLVKRTGEKVFLECVQDMDHENMFWYRQDPGLGLRLIYFSYDVKMKEKGDIPEGYSVSREKKERFSLILESASTNQTSMYLCASSPTGSSYNEQFFGPGTRLTVL.

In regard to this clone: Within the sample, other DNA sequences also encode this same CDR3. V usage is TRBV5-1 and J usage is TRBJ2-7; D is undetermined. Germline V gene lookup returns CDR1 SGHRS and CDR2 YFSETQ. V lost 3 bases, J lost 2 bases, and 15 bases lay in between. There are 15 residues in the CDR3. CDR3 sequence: CASSSTRKQTYEQYF. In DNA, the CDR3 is TGCGCCAGCAGCTCAACAAGGAAACAGACCTACGAGCAGTACTTC.

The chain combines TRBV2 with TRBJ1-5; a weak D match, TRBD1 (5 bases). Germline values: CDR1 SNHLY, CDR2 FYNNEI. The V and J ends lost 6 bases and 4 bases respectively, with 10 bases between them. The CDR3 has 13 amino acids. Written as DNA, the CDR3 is TGTGCCAGCAGGGGGCTCGGGAATCAGCCCCAGCATTTT. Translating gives CASRGLGNQPQHF.

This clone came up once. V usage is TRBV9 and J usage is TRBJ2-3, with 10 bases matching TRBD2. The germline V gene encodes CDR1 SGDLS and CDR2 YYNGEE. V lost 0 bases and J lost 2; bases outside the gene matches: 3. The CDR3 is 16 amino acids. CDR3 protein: CASSVGLAGATDTQYF. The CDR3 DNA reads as TGTGCCAGCAGCGTAGGGCTAGCGGGAGCCACAGATACGCAGTATTTT.

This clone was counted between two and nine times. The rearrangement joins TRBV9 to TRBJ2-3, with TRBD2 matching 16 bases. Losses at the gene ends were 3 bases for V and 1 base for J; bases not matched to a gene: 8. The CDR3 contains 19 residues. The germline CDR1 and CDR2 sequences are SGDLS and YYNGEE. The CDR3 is CASSATGTSGRAGTDTQYF. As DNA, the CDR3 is TGTGCCAGCAGCGCCACCGGGACTAGCGGGAGGGCCGGCACAGATACGCAGTATTTT.

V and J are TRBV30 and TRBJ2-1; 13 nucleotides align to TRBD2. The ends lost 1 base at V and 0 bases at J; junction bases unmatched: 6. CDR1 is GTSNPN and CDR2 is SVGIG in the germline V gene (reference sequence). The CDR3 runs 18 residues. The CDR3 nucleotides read TGTGCCTGGAGTGGGACTAGCGGGAGACCTTCCTCCTACAATGAGCAGTTCTTC. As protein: CAWSGTSGRPSSYNEQFF.

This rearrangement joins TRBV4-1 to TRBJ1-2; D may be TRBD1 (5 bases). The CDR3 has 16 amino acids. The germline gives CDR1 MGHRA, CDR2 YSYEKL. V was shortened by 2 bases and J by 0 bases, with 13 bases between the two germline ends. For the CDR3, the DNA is TGCGCCAGCAGCCAATTGAGACAGTCCCCTAACTATGGCTACACCTTC. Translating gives CASSQLRQSPNYGYTF.

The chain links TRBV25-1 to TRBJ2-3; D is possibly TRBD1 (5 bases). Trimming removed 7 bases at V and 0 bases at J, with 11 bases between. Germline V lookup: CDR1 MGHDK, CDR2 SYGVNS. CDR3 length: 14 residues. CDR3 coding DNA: TGTGCCAGCACTCGGTCAGGGAGCACAGATACGCAGTATTTT. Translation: CASTRSGSTDTQYF.

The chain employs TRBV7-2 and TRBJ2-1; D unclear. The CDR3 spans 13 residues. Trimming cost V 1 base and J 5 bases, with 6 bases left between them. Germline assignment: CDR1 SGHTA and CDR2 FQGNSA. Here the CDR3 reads CASSLVPNNEQFF. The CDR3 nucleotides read TGTGCCAGCAGCTTAGTCCCTAACAATGAGCAGTTCTTC.

The CDR3 region has the DNA TGTGCCAGCAGTTTCCAGGGTTGGAACTATGGCTACACCTTC. Translated, it gives CASSFQGWNYGYTF. The gene calls are TRBV27 and TRBJ1-2, with D maybe TRBD1 (5 bases). Germline CDR1 is MNHEY and CDR2 is SMNVEV (reference sequence). The CDR3 is made up of 14 amino acids. V was shortened by 3 bases and J by 2 bases, with 10 bases between the two germline ends.